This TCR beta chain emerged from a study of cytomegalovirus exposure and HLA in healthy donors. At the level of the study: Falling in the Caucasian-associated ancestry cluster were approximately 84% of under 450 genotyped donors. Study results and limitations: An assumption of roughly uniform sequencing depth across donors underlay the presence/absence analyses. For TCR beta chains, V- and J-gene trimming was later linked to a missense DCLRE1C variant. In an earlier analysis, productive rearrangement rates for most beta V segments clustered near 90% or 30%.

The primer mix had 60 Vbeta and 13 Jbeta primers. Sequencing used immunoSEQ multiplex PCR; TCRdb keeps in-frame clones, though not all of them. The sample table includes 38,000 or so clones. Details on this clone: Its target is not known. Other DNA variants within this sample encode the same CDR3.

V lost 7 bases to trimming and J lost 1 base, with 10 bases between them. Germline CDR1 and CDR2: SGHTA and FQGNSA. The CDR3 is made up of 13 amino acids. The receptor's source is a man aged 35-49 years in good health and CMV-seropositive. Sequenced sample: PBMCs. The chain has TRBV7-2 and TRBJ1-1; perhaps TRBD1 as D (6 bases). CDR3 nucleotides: TGTGCCAGCAAGCGGACAGAGAACACTGAAGCTTTCTTT. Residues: CASKRTENTEAFF.